This T cell receptor (beta chain) was documented in a study of shared clonotypes between healthy human individuals. Across the whole study: Each donor contributed plates that comprised three CD4 naive, three CD4 memory, two CD8 naive and one CD8 memory.

Method: immunoSEQ multiplex PCR; TCRdb's copy keeps in-frame clones and lacks some. The data show some 630,000 clones, 60% to 80% seen once. Concerning this clone itself: The antigen is unknown.

Study results and caveats: Non-shared clonotypes were found to have lower generation probabilities than the clonotypes that were shared by all four of the sorted-subset donors.

From germline, CDR1 is LNHDA and CDR2 SQIVND (reference sequence). Losses at the gene ends were 0 bases for V and 7 bases for J; bases not matched to a gene: 5. The CDR3 extends over 15 amino acids. Participating donors were healthy, HIV-negative adults free of recent acute infections or vaccinations. Sequenced sample: memory CD4+ T cells sorted from blood. Subset described: CD45RA-negative fraction. The TCR originated in a woman in her thirties in good health. The chain links TRBV19 to TRBJ1-5; 8 nucleotides match TRBD1. CDR3 sequence: CASSIDRTGRQPQHF. For the CDR3, the DNA is TGTGCCAGTAGTATAGACAGGACAGGGCGACAGCCCCAGCATTTT.